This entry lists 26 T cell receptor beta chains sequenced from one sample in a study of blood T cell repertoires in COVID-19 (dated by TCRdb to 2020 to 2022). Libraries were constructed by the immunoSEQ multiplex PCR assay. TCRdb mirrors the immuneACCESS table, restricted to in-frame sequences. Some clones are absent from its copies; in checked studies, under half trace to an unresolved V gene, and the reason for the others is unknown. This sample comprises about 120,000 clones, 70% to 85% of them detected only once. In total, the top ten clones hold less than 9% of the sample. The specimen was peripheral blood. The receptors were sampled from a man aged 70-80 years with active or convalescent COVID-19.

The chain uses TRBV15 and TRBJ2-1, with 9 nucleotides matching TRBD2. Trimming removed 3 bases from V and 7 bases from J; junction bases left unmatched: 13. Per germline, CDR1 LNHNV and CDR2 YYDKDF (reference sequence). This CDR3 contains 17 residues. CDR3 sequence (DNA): TGTGCCACCAGCAGGGATTTTGGACTAGCGTCATTGAATGAGCAGTTCTTC. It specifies CATSRDFGLASLNEQFF.

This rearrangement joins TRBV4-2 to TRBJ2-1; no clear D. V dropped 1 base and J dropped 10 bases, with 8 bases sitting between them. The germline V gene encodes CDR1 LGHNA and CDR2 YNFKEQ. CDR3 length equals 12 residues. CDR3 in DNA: TGTGCCAGCAGCCAAGGTTTGCGAGAGCAGTTCTTC. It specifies CASSQGLREQFF.

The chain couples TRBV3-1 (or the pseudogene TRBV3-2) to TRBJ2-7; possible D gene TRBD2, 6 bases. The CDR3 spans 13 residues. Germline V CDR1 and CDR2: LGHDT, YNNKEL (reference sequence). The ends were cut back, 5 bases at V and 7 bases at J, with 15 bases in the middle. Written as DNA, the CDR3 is TGTGCCAGCAGCTATGCGGGGCCGGGGGAGCAGTACTTC. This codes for CASSYAGPGEQYF.

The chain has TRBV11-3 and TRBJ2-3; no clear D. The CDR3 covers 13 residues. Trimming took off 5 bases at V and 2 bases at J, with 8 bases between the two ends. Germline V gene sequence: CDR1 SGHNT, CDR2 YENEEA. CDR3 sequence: CASSVRITDTQYF. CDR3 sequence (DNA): TGTGCCAGCAGCGTCAGGATCACAGATACGCAGTATTTT. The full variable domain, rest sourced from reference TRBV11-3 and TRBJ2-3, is EAGVVQSPRYKIIEKKQPVAFWCNPISGHNTLYWYLQNLGQGPELLIRYENEEAVDDSQLPKDRFSAERLKGVDSTLKIQPAELGDSAVYLCASSVRITDTQYFGPGTRLTVL.

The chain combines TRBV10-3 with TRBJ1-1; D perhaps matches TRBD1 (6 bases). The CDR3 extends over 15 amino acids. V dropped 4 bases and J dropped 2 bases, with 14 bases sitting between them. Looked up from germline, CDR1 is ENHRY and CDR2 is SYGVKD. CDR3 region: CAISVKGVPNTEAFF. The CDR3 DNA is TGTGCCATCAGTGTTAAGGGGGTCCCTAACACTGAAGCTTTCTTT.

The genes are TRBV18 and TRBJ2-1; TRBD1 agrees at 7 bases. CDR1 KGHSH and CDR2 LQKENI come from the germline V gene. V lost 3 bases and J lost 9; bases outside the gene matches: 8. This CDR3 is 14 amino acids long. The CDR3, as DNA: TGTGCCAGCTCACCTATCTGGGACAGCAGTGAGCAGTTCTTC. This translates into CASSPIWDSSEQFF.

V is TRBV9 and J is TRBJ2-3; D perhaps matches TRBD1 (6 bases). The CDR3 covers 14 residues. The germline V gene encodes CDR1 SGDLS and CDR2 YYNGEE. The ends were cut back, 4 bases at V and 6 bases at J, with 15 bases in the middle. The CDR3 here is CASSPRLRGDTQYF. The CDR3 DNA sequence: TGTGCCAGCAGCCCGCGGTTAAGGGGGGATACGCAGTATTTT.

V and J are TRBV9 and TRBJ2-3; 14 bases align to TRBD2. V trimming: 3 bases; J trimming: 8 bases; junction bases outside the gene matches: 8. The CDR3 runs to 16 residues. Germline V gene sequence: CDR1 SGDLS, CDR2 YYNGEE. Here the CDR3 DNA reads TGTGCCAGCAGCGCCAGACTAGCGGGGGGGCTGGTTACGCAGTATTTT. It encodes CASSARLAGGLVTQYF.

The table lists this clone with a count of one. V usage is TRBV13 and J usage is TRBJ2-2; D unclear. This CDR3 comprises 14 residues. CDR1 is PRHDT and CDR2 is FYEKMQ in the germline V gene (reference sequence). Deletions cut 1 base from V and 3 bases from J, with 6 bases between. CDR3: CASSLVHYTGELFF. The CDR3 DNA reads TGTGCCAGCAGCTTAGTCCATTACACCGGGGAGCTGTTTTTT. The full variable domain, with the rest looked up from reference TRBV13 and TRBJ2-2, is AAGVIQSPRHLIKEKRETATLKCYPIPRHDTVYWYQQGPGQDPQFLISFYEKMQSDKGSIPDRFSAQQFSDYHSELNMSSLELGDSALYFCASSLVHYTGELFFGEGSRLTVL.

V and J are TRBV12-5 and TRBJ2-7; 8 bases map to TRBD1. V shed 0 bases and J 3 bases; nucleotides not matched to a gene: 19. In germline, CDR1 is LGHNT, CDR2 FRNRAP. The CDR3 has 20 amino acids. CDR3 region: CASGLVLDRVWGPSNYEQYF. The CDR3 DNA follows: TGTGCTAGTGGTTTGGTACTGGACAGGGTATGGGGGCCTTCAAACTACGAGCAGTACTTC.

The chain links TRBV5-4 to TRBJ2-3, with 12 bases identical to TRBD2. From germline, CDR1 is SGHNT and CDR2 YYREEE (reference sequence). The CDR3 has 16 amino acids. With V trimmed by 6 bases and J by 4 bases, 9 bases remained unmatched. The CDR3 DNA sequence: TGTGCCAGCACTAGCGGGAGGGCCGTTTTGGCAGATACGCAGTATTTT. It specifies CASTSGRAVLADTQYF.

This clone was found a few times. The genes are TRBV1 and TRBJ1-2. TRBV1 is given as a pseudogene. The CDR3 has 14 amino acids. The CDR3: CTSNSGGTHHGYTF. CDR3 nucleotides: TGCACCAGCAACTCCGGGGGAACCCACCATGGCTACACCTTC.

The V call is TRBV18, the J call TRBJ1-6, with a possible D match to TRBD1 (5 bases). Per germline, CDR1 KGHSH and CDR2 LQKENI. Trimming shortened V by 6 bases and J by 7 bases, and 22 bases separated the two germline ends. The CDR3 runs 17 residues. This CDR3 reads CASSSTPAGIRNSPLHF. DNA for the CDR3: TGTGCCAGCTCCTCGACCCCCGCAGGGATAAGGAATTCACCCCTCCACTTT. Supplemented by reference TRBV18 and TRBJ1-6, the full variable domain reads NAGVMQNPRHLVRRRGQEARLRCSPMKGHSHVYWYRQLPEEGLKFMVYLQKENIIDESGMPKERFSAEFPKEGPSILRIQQVVRGDSAAYFCASSSTPAGIRNSPLHFGNGTRLTVT.

The CDR3 loop reads CATTARGGRNQPQHF. CDR3 nucleotides: TGTGCCACCACGGCTCGGGGTGGTCGCAATCAGCCCCAGCATTTT. This sequence joins TRBV19 and TRBJ1-5; D ambiguous. The CDR3 runs to 15 residues. The V end lost 10 bases, the J end lost 2 bases, and 18 bases lay between the germline ends. CDR1 and CDR2 (germline): LNHDA, SQIVND (reference sequence).

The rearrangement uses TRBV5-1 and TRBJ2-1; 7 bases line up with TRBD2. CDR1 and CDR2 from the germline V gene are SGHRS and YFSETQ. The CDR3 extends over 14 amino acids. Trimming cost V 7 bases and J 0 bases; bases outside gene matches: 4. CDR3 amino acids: CASQGGLSYNEQFF. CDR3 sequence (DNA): TGCGCCAGCCAGGGAGGGCTCTCCTACAATGAGCAGTTCTTC.

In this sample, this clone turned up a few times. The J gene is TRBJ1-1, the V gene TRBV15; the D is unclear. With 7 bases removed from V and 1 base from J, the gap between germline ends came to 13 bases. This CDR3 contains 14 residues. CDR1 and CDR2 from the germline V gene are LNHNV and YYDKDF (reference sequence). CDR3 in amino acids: CATTTAGQNTEAFF. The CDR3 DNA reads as TGTGCCACCACCACCGCGGGCCAGAACACTGAAGCTTTCTTT.

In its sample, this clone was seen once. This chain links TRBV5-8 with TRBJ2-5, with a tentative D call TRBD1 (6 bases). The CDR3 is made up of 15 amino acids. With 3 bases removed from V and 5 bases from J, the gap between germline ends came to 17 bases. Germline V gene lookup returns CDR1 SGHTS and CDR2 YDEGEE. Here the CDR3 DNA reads TGTGCCAGCAGCTCGGACAGCTATGGCGGGGAGACCCAGTACTTC. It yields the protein CASSSDSYGGETQYF.

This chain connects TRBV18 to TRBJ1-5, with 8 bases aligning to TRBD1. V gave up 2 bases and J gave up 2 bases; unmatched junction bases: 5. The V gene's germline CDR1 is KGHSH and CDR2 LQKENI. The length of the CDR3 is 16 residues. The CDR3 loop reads CASSPGQGLGNQPQHF. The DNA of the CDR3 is TGTGCCAGCTCACCAGGACAGGGTTTGGGCAATCAGCCCCAGCATTTT.

CDR3 DNA: TGTGCCAGCAGAGAACAGGGGAACACCGGGGAGCTGTTTTTT. This encodes CASREQGNTGELFF. The genes are TRBV6-4 and TRBJ2-2, with D possibly TRBD1 on 6 matching bases. In germline, CDR1 is MRHNA, CDR2 SNTAGT. The CDR3 loop spans 14 amino acids. The V end was cut by 6 bases, the J end by 1 base, with 9 bases between.

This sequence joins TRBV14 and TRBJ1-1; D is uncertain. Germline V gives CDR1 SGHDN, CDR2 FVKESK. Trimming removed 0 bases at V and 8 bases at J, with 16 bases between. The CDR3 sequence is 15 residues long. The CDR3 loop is CASSQEVGLWREAFF. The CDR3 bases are TGTGCCAGCAGCCAAGAGGTCGGGCTTTGGAGGGAAGCTTTCTTT.

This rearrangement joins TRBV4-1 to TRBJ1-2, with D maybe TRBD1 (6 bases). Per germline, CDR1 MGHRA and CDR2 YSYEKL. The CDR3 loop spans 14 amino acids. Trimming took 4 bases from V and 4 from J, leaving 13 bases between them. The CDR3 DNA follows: TGCGCCAGCAGCCGAGAAACAGGGATCTATGGCTACACCTTC. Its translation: CASSRETGIYGYTF.

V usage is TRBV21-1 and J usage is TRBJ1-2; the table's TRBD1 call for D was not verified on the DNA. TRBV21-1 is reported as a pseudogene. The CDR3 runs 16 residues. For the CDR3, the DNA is TGTGCCAGCAGTCTAATCTGGGACAGGGGGCACTATGGCTACACCTTC. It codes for CASSLIWDRGHYGYTF.

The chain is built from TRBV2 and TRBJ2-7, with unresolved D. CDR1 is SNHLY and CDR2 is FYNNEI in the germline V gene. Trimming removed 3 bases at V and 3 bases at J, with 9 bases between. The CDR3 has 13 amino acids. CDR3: CASSDRYYYEQYF. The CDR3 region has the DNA TGTGCCAGCAGTGATCGGTACTACTACGAGCAGTACTTC.

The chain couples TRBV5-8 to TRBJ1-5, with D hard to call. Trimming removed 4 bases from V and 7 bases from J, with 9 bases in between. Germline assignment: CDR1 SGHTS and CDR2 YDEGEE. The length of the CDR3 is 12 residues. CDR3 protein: CASSRDNQPQHF. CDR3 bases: TGTGCCAGCAGCCGCGACAACCAGCCCCAGCATTTT. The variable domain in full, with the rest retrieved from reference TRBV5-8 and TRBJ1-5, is EAGVTQSPTHLIKTRGQQATLRCSPISGHTSVYWYQQALGLGLQFLLWYDEGEERNRGNFPPRFSGRQFPNYSSELNVNALELEDSALYLCASSRDNQPQHFGDGTRLSIL.

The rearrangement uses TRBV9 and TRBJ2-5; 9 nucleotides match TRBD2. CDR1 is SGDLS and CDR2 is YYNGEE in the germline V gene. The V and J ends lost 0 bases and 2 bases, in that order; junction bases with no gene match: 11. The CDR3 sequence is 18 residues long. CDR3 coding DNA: TGTGCCAGCAGCGTAGGCTCCTGGATAGCGGGGGAGCAAGAGACCCAGTACTTC. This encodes CASSVGSWIAGEQETQYF.

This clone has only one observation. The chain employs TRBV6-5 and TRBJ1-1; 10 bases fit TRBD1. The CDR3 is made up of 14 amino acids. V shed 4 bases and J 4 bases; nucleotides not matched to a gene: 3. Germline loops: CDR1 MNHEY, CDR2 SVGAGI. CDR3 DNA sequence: TGTGCCAGCAGTTCAGGACAGGGGGGCACTGAAGCTTTCTTT. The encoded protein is CASSSGQGGTEAFF.